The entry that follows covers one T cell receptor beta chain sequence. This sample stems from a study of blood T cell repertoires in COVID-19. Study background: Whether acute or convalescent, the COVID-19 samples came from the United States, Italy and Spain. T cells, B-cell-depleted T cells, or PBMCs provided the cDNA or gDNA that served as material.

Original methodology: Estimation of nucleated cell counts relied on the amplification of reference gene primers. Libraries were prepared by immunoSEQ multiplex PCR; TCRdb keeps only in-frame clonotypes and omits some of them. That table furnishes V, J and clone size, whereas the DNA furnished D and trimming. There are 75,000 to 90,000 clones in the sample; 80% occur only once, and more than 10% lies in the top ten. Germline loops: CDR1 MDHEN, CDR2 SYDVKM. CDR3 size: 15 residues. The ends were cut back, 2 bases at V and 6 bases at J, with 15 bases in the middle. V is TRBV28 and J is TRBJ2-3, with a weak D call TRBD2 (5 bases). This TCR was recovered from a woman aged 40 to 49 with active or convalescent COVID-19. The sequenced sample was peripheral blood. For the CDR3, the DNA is TGTGCCAGCAGTTTAAGTCTAGCACGCTGGGATACGCAGTATTTT. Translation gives CASSLSLARWDTQYF. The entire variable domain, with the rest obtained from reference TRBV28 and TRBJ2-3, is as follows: DVKVTQSSRYLVKRTGEKVFLECVQDMDHENMFWYRQDPGLGLRLIYFSYDVKMKEKGDIPEGYSVSREKKERFSLILESASTNQTSMYLCASSLSLARWDTQYFGPGTRLTVL.